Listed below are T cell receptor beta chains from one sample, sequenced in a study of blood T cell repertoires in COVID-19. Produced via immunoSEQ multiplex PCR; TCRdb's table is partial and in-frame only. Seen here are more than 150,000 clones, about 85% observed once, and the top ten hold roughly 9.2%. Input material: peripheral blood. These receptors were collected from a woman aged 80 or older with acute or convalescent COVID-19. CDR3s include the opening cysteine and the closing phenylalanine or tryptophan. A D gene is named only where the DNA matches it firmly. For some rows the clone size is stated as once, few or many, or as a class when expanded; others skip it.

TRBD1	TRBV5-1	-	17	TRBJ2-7	CASSLNPGQGVPYEQYF	TGCGCCAGCAGCTTAAACCCGGGACAGGGGGTTCCTTACGAGCAGTACTTC
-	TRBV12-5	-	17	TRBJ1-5	CASGLGRAGQSNQPQHF	TGTGCTAGTGGTTTGGGCCGCGCCGGACAAAGCAATCAGCCCCAGCATTTT
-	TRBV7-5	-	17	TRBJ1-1	CARSLERRRVMNTEAFF	TGTGCCAGAAGCTTAGAACGTCGGCGGGTTATGAACACTGAAGCTTTCTTT
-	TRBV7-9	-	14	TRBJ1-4	CASGGRTANEKLFF	TGTGCCTCCGGGGGAAGGACTGCTAATGAAAAACTGTTTTTT
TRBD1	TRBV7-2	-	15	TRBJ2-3	CASSLQYGGQGLGYF	TGTGCCAGCAGCTTACAGTATGGGGGACAGGGTCTCGGGTATTTT
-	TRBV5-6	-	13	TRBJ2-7	CASSLSQPYEQYF	TGTGCCAGCAGCTTGTCACAGCCCTACGAGCAGTACTTC
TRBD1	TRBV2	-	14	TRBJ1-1	CASIKGTANTEAFF	TGTGCCAGCATCAAAGGGACAGCGAACACTGAAGCTTTCTTT
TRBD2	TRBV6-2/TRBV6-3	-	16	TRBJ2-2	CASSYGLAGDTGELFF	TGTGCCAGCAGTTACGGACTAGCGGGGGACACCGGGGAGCTGTTTTTT
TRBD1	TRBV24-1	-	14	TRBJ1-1	CATQQGGWDTEAFF	TGTGCCACCCAACAGGGGGGCTGGGACACTGAAGCTTTCTTT
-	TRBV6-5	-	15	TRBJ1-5	CASSPGRVGNQPQHF	TGTGCCAGCAGTCCCGGGCGGGTTGGCAATCAGCCCCAGCATTTT
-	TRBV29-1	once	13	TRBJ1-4	CSVGTLGNEKLFF	TGCAGCGTTGGGACATTGGGTAATGAAAAACTGTTTTTT
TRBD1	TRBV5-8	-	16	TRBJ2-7	CASNGLGTGADYEQYF	TGTGCCAGCAACGGACTCGGGACAGGGGCAGACTACGAGCAGTACTTC
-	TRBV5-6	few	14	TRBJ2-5	CASSLAGGIKTQYF	TGTGCCAGCAGCTTGGCCGGGGGTATTAAGACCCAGTACTTC
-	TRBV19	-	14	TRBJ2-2	CASSPGPNTGELFF	TGTGCCAGCAGCCCGGGTCCGAACACCGGGGAGCTGTTTTTT
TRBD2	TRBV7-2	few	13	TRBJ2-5	CASSGRAEETQYF	TGTGCCAGCAGCGGGAGGGCTGAAGAGACCCAGTACTTC
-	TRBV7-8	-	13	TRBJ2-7	CASSFRGWYEQYF	TGTGCCAGCAGCTTTAGGGGGTGGTACGAGCAGTACTTC
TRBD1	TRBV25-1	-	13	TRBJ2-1	CASTGQGQGEQFF	TGTGCCAGCACGGGACAGGGTCAGGGTGAGCAGTTCTTC
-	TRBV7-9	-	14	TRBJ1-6	CASSFGGSNSPLHF	TGTGCCAGCAGCTTCGGAGGATCTAATTCACCCCTCCACTTT
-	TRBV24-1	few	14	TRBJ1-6	CATSGGLEGSPLHF	TGTGCCACCAGTGGAGGGTTGGAAGGGTCACCCCTCCACTTT
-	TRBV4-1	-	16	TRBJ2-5	CASSPGLQGRGETQYF	TGCGCCAGCAGCCCGGGGCTCCAGGGGCGCGGAGAGACCCAGTACTTC
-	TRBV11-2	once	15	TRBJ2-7	CASSFGAGATYEQYF	TGTGCCAGCAGCTTCGGCGCAGGGGCCACCTACGAGCAGTACTTC
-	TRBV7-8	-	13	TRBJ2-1	CASRRVSYNEQFF	TGTGCCAGCAGGCGGGTCTCCTACAATGAGCAGTTCTTC
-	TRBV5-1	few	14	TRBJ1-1	CASSFLGGPTEAFF	TGCGCCAGCAGCTTTCTCGGGGGGCCCACTGAAGCTTTCTTT
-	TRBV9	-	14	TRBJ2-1	CASSVGGTWNEQFF	TGTGCCAGCAGCGTAGGAGGAACTTGGAATGAGCAGTTCTTC
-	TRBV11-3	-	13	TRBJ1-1	CASSLSEGTEAFF	TGTGCCAGCAGCTTATCGGAGGGAACCGAAGCTTTCTTT
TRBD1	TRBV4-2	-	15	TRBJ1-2	CASSQDRTGVYGYTF	TGTGCCAGCAGCCAAGATAGGACAGGGGTCTATGGCTACACCTTC
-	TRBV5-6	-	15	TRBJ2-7	CASSLVQRGLYEQYF	TGTGCCAGCAGCTTAGTGCAACGGGGATTGTACGAGCAGTACTTC
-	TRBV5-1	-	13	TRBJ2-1	CASSLAGFNEQFF	TGCGCCAGCAGCTTGGCCGGTTTCAATGAGCAGTTCTTC
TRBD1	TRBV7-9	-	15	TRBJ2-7	CASSSGQGYSYEQYF	TGTGCCAGCAGCTCAGGACAGGGGTACTCCTACGAGCAGTACTTC
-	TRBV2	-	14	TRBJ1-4	CASSEDRSNEKLFF	TGTGCCAGCAGTGAAGACAGGTCGAATGAAAAACTGTTTTTT
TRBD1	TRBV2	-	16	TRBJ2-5	CASSEAKGQGQETQYF	TGTGCCAGCAGTGAAGCAAAGGGACAGGGACAAGAGACCCAGTACTTC
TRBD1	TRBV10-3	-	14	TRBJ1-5	CAISRQGPDQPQHF	TGTGCCATCAGTCGACAGGGGCCCGATCAGCCCCAGCATTTT
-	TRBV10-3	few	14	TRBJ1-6	CAISEPGRSSPLHF	TGTGCCATCAGTGAGCCGGGGAGGAGTTCACCCCTCCACTTT
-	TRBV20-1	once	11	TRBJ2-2	CSAPKTGELFF	TGCAGTGCCCCTAAAACCGGGGAGCTGTTTTTT
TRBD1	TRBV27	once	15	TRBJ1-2	CASSLDRVSRYGYTF	TGTGCCAGCAGCCTAGACAGGGTCTCGCGGTATGGCTACACCTTC
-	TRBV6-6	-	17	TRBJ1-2	CASSRTLGRLANYGYTF	TGTGCCAGCAGTCGAACCCTCGGACGACTAGCTAACTATGGCTACACCTTC
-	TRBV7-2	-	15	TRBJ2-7	CASSLGFGRTYEQYF	TGTGCCAGCAGCTTAGGGTTCGGCAGGACCTACGAGCAGTACTTC
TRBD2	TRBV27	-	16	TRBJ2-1	CASSSLGAGGGNEQFF	TGTGCCAGCAGTTCCCTAGGAGCGGGAGGGGGAAATGAGCAGTTCTTC
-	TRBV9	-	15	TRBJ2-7	CASSVEGGTNHEQYF	TGTGCCAGCAGCGTAGAAGGAGGGACCAACCACGAGCAGTACTTC
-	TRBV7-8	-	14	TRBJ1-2	CASSMADSNYGYTF	TGTGCCAGCTCCATGGCTGATTCTAACTATGGCTACACCTTC
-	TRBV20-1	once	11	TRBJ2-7	CSARADYEQYF	TGCAGTGCTAGGGCAGACTACGAGCAGTACTTC
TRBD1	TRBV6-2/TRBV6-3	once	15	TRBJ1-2	CASSYYDRDYYGYTF	TGTGCCAGCAGTTATTATGACAGGGATTACTATGGCTACACCTTC
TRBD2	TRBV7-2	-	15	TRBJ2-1	CASSSRLAGAYEQFF	TGTGCCAGCAGCTCTCGACTAGCGGGAGCGTATGAGCAGTTCTTC
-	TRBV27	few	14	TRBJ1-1	CASSPFLRGGGAFF	TGTGCCAGCAGTCCCTTCTTGAGGGGAGGTGGAGCTTTCTTT
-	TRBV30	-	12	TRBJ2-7	CASDGTSYEQYF	TGTGCCTCCGACGGGACAAGCTACGAGCAGTACTTC
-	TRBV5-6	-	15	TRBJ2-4	CASSLQGGTKNIQYF	TGTGCCAGCAGCTTACAGGGGGGGACCAAAAACATTCAGTACTTC
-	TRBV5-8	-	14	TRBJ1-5	CASTLTDSNQPQHF	TGTGCCAGCACCCTGACTGATAGCAATCAGCCCCAGCATTTT
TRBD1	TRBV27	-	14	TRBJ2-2	CASSPRTGTGELFF	TGTGCCAGCAGTCCCCGGACAGGCACCGGGGAGCTGTTTTTT
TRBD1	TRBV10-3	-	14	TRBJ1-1	CAIRRDRDDTEAFF	TGTGCCATCAGAAGAGACAGGGACGACACTGAAGCTTTCTTT
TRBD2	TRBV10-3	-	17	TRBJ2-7	CAISAAWREGPSYEQYF	TGTGCCATCAGTGCGGCCTGGCGGGAGGGACCCTCCTACGAGCAGTACTTC
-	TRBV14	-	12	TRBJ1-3	CASSPQGNTIYF	TGTGCCAGCAGCCCCCAAGGAAACACCATATATTTT
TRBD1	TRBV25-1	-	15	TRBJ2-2	CASSEGQANTGELFF	TGTGCCAGCAGTGAGGGACAGGCGAACACCGGGGAGCTGTTTTTT
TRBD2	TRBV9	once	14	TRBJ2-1	CASSKAGVENEQFF	TGTGCCAGCAGCAAAGCGGGAGTAGAGAATGAGCAGTTCTTC